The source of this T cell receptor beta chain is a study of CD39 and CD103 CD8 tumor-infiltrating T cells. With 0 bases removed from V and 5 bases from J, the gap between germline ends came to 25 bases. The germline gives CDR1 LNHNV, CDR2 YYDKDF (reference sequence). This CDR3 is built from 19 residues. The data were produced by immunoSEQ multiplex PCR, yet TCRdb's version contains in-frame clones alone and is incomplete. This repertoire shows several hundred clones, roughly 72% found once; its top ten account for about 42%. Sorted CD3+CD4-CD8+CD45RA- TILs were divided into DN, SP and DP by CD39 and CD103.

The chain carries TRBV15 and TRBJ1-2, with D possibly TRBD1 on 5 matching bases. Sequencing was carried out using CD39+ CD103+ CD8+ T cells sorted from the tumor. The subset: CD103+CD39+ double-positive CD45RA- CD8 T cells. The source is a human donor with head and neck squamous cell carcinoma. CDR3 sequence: CATSRDQGGVLLNGYGYTF. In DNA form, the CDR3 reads TGTGCCACCAGCAGAGATCAGGGCGGGGTACTTCTAAATGGTTATGGCTACACCTTC.